One sample yielded the 20 T cell receptor beta chains listed below, sequenced in a study of T cells in Graves' hyperthyroidism and ophthalmopathy. Researchers amplified the TCR beta CDR3 regions from RNA transcripts. HTBI primers were employed in a first-round RT-PCR of the TCR CDR3. TCRdb reanalysed the multiplex PCR reads using MiXCR and keeps one entry per CDR3 protein. Counted here are 350,000 to 400,000 distinct CDR3 sequences, about a fifth occurring once; the ten biggest clones make up about 4%. The material sequenced was blood. The origin of the receptors is a woman aged 18-29 years with Graves' hyperthyroidism.

There are a few counts of this clonotype. V and J are TRBV20-1 and TRBJ1-1; 7 nucleotides agree with TRBD1. The CDR3 has 13 amino acids. Germline-derived CDR1 and CDR2 are DFQATT and SNEGSKA (reference sequence). V lost 6 bases to trimming and J lost 8 bases; unmatched junction nucleotides: 12. CDR3 protein: CSAISGTVPEAFF. In nucleotides, the CDR3 is TGCAGTGCCATCTCCGGGACAGTCCCCGAAGCTTTCTTT.

This chain uses TRBV9 with TRBJ2-5, with no clear D. Germline CDR1 is SGDLS and CDR2 is YYNGEE. The CDR3 has 14 amino acids. V was shortened by 1 base and J by 5 bases, with 12 bases between the two germline ends. The CDR3: CASSVPPSLETQYF. DNA of the CDR3: TGTGCCAGCAGCGTACCCCCATCTTTGGAGACCCAGTACTTC.

This clonotype was seen many times. The genes are TRBV12-3 or TRBV12-4 and TRBJ2-7; 9 bases align to TRBD2. The CDR3 consists of 14 residues. Losses at the gene ends were 4 bases for V and 4 bases for J; bases not matched to a gene: 5. CDR3 nucleotide sequence: TGTGCCAGCAGTTCCCTAGCGGGAATTTACGAGCAGTACTTC. Translated, it gives CASSSLAGIYEQYF.

The sample holds many counts of this clonotype. The genes are TRBV7-6 and TRBJ2-7; possible D gene TRBD2, 5 bases. Germline V gene data show CDR1 as SGHVS and CDR2 as FNYEAQ. This CDR3 region has 13 residues. V dropped 1 base and J dropped 7 bases, with 11 bases sitting between them. The CDR3 region is CASSLEASGEQYF. The CDR3 DNA follows: TGTGCCAGCAGCTTAGAGGCGTCGGGGGAGCAGTACTTC.

The table lists this clonotype with many counts. The CDR3 is CSAPPADRGRMAYEQYF. CDR3 DNA: TGCAGTGCCCCACCAGCGGACAGGGGGAGAATGGCCTACGAGCAGTACTTC. The chain employs TRBV20-1 and TRBJ2-7; 10 bases fit TRBD1. Germline V gene lookup returns CDR1 DFQATT and CDR2 SNEGSKA (reference sequence). CDR3 size: 17 residues. Losses at the gene ends were 6 bases for V and 2 bases for J; bases not matched to a gene: 16.

This clonotype was recorded many times. J is TRBJ1-2 and V is TRBV6-1; perhaps TRBD1 as D (6 bases). Trimming removed 4 bases from V and 2 bases from J, with 17 bases in between. This CDR3 region has 16 residues. CDR1 and CDR2 (germline): MNHNS, SASEGT. DNA for the CDR3: TGTGCCAGCAGTGCAAGCGAGGACAGACCAAACTATGGCTACACCTTC. Translation: CASSASEDRPNYGYTF.

This clonotype has ten or more counts. The junction departs from germline at one end; a sequencing error may be responsible. V usage is TRBV6-2 or TRBV6-3 and J usage is TRBJ1-2; D ambiguous. CDR1 and CDR2 from the germline V gene are MNHEY and SVGEGT. There are 13 residues in the CDR3. Written as DNA, the CDR3 is TGTACCAGCTACTCCGGCCTTAACTATGGCTACACCTTC. This sequence encodes CTSYSGLNYGYTF.

This clonotype was recorded at least ten times. The chain recombines TRBV15 with TRBJ1-2; possible D gene TRBD1, 5 bases. V gave up 4 bases and J gave up 7 bases, with 22 bases separating them. The CDR3 length is 16 residues. Germline values: CDR1 LNHNV, CDR2 YYDKDF (reference sequence). CDR3 nucleotides: TGTGCCACCAGCAAAAACTTGGGACCCATAGGGCTTGGCTACACCTTC. Translation: CATSKNLGPIGLGYTF.

The rearrangement links TRBV6-5 to TRBJ2-1; D is uncertain. Looked up from germline, CDR1 is MNHEY and CDR2 is SVGAGI. V lost 0 bases, J lost 8 bases, and 11 bases lay in between. CDR3 length equals 14 residues. For the CDR3, the DNA is TGTGCCAGCAGTTACTCGGTCGGTGGGGATGAGCAGTTCTTC. Protein product: CASSYSVGGDEQFF.

CDR3 coding DNA: TGTGCCAGCAGTTTTCCCCAGGGGGGTCCTAACTATGGCTACACCTTC. This translates into CASSFPQGGPNYGYTF. This rearrangement joins TRBV28 to TRBJ1-2; 7 positions agree with TRBD1. From germline, CDR1 is MDHEN and CDR2 SYDVKM. The J segment lost 0 bases and the V segment lost 3 bases, leaving 7 bases of the junction unmatched. This CDR3 contains 16 residues.

With respect to this clonotype: A read error may explain this, as a much larger clone is one base away. The V gene is TRBV6-2 or TRBV6-3, the J gene TRBJ1-5, with no clear D. Trimming removed 7 bases at V and 0 bases at J, with 7 bases between. The CDR3 length is 13 residues. Looked up from germline, CDR1 is MNHEY and CDR2 is SVGEGT. The CDR3 here is CASKENSNQPQHF. The DNA of the CDR3 is TGTGCCAGCAAGGAGAATAGCAATCAGCCCCAGCATTTT.

This clonotype was observed many times. The chain has TRBV5-8 and TRBJ2-5; 9 positions agree with TRBD2. From germline, CDR1 is SGHTS and CDR2 YDEGEE. The CDR3 loop spans 14 amino acids. V trimming: 5 bases; J trimming: 4 bases; junction bases outside the gene matches: 6. The CDR3 loop reads CASRLLSGGETQYF. Here the CDR3 DNA reads TGTGCCAGCAGGTTACTTAGCGGGGGAGAGACCCAGTACTTC.

The table lists this clonotype with many counts. This CDR3 reads CASSERQGGELFF. CDR3 bases: TGTGCCAGCAGTGAACGGCAGGGCGGGGAGCTGTTTTTT. V and J are TRBV2 and TRBJ2-2; perhaps TRBD1 as D (5 bases). V gave up 2 bases and J gave up 7 bases, with 8 bases separating them. Per the germline V gene, CDR1 is SNHLY and CDR2 is FYNNEI. The CDR3 contains 13 residues.

This clonotype was seen repeatedly, ten times or more. This chain links TRBV12-3 or TRBV12-4 with TRBJ1-2; the D is unclear. The CDR3 has 14 residues. Deletions cut 3 bases from V and 4 bases from J, with 12 bases between. CDR3 sequence (DNA): TGTGCCAGCAGTTTCGGAGTCAGTCTCTATGGCTACACCTTC. Amino acids: CASSFGVSLYGYTF.

There are many counts of this clonotype. The rearrangement joins TRBV18 to TRBJ2-4; TRBD1 is a possible D gene (6 bases). With 0 bases removed from V and 1 base from J, the gap between germline ends came to 10 bases. The CDR3 has 16 amino acids. CDR1 and CDR2 (germline): KGHSH, LQKENI. The CDR3 coding sequence is TGTGCCAGCTCACCACCGGGGACACGGGCCAAAAACATTCAGTACTTC. It codes for CASSPPGTRAKNIQYF. Using reference TRBV18 and TRBJ2-4 for the parts outside the CDR3, the full variable domain is NAGVMQNPRHLVRRRGQEARLRCSPMKGHSHVYWYRQLPEEGLKFMVYLQKENIIDESGMPKERFSAEFPKEGPSILRIQQVVRGDSAAYFCASSPPGTRAKNIQYFGAGTRLSVL.

This clonotype was recorded a few times. This chain connects TRBV5-1 to TRBJ2-2; no clear D. The CDR3 totals 15 residues. Trimming removed 0 bases from V and 2 bases from J, with 8 bases in between. The germline CDR1 and CDR2 sequences are SGHRS and YFSETQ. CDR3 residues: CASSLVGPNTGELFF. CDR3 in DNA: TGCGCCAGCAGCTTGGTGGGCCCTAACACCGGGGAGCTGTTTTTT.

The chain combines TRBV6-4 with TRBJ1-2; D is uncertain. V was shortened by 3 bases and J by 12 bases, with 14 bases between the two germline ends. From germline, CDR1 is MRHNA and CDR2 SNTAGT. The length of the CDR3 is 12 residues. The CDR3 sequence is CASSELWSRDTF. CDR3 nucleotide sequence: TGTGCCAGCAGTGAGCTATGGTCTAGGGACACCTTC.

The sample holds many counts of this clonotype. The chain recombines TRBV10-3 with TRBJ1-5; tentative D call: TRBD1 (5 bases). V lost 2 bases, J lost 3 bases, and 11 bases lay in between. CDR1 and CDR2 (germline): ENHRY, SYGVKD. The CDR3 has 15 amino acids. The CDR3 DNA follows: TGTGCCATCAGTGAGGGGAGGACACTCAATCAGCCCCAGCATTTT. Protein: CAISEGRTLNQPQHF.

This clonotype has ten or more counts. The rearrangement joins TRBV9 to TRBJ1-3; no definite D call. The CDR3 loop spans 15 amino acids. V was pared by 4 bases and J by 4 bases, with 15 bases between. CDR1 and CDR2 from the germline V gene are SGDLS and YYNGEE. This CDR3 reads CASSPQTVEGNTIYF. The CDR3 DNA reads TGTGCCAGCAGCCCCCAGACGGTCGAGGGAAACACCATATATTTT.

Regarding this clonotype: A much larger clone lies a single base off, so this may be a read error. The chain carries TRBV3-1 and TRBJ2-4; TRBD1 matches at 8 bases. This CDR3 comprises 14 residues. Germline values: CDR1 LGHDT, CDR2 YNNKEL (reference sequence). The CDR3 region is CASSLRTGMDMQYF. CDR3 coding DNA: TGTGCCAGCAGCCTACGGACAGGGATGGACATGCAGTACTTC.